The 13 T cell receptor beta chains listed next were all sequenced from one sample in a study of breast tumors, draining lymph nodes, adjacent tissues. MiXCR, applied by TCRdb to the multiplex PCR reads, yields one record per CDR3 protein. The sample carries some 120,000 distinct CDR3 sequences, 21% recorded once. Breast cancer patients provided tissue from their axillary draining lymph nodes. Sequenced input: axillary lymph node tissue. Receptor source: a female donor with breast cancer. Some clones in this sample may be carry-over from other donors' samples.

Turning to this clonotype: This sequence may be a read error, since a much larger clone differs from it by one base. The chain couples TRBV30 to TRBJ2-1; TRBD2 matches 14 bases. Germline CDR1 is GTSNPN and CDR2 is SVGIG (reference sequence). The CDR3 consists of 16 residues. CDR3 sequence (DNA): TGTGCCTGGGGTGTACCGTGGACTAGCGGGAGGTATGAGCAGTTCTTC. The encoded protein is CAWGVPWTSGRYEQFF.

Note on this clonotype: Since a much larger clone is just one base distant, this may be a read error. CDR3 region: CASSGGLAGLGSYEQYF. CDR3 DNA: TGTGCCAGCAGCGGGGGACTAGCGGGACTGGGCTCCTACGAGCAGTACTTC. The chain employs TRBV11-1 and TRBJ2-7; 13 bases align to TRBD2. Trimming at V came to 5 bases and at J to 0 bases, leaving 7 bases not matched to a gene. The CDR3 runs 17 residues. CDR1 SGHAT and CDR2 FQDESV come from the germline V gene (reference sequence).

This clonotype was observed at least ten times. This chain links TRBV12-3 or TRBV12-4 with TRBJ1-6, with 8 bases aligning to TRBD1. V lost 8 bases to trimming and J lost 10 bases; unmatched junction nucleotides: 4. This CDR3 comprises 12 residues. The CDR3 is CASGQGKSPLHF. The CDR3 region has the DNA TGTGCCAGCGGACAGGGAAAGTCACCCCTCCACTTT.

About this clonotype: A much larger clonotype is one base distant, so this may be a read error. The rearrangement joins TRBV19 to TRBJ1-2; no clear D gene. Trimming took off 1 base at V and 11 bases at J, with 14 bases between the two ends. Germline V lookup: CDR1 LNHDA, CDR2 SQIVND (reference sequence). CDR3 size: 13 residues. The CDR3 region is CASSIVKVGEYTF. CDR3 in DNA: TGTGCCAGTAGTATAGTAAAGGTGGGAGAGTACACCTTC. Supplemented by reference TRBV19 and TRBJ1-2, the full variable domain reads DGGITQSPKYLFRKEGQNVTLSCEQNLNHDAMYWYRQDPGQGLRLIYYSQIVNDFQKGDIAEGYSVSREKKESFPLTVTSAQKNPTAFYLCASSIVKVGEYTFGSGTRLTVV.

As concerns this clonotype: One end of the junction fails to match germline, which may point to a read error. CDR3 in amino acids: CASVGGTNEQSF. The DNA of the CDR3 is TGTGCCAGCGTTGGGGGTACCAATGAGCAGTCCTTC. V usage is TRBV2 and J usage is TRBJ2-1, with D perhaps being TRBD1 or TRBD2 (5 bases each). Germline V lookup: CDR1 SNHLY, CDR2 FYNNEI. CDR3 size: 12 residues.

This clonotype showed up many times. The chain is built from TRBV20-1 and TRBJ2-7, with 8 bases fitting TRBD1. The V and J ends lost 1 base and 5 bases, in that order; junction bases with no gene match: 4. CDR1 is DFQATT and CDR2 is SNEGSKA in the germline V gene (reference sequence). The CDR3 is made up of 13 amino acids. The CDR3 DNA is TGCAGTGCTAGAGGGACAGGGTCCCACGAGCAGTACTTC. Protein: CSARGTGSHEQYF.

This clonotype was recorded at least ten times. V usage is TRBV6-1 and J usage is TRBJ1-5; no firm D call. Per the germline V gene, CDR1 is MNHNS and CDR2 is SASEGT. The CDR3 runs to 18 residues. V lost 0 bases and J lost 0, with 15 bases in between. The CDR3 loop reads CASSEAFRGTPSNQPQHF. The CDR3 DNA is TGTGCCAGCAGTGAAGCGTTTAGAGGTACTCCTAGCAATCAGCCCCAGCATTTT.

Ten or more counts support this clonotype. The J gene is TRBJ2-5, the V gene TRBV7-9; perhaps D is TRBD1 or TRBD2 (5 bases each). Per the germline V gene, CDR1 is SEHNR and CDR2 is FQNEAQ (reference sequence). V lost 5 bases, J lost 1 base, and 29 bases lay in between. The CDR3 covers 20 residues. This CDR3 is CASSPGQIPNPGQGQETQYF. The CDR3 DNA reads TGTGCCAGCAGCCCAGGGCAGATTCCCAACCCGGGGCAGGGCCAAGAGACCCAGTACTTC.

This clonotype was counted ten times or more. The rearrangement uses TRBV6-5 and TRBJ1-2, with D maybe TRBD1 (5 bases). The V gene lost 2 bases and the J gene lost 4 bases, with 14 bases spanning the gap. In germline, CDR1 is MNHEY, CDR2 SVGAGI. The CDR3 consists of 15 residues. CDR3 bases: TGTGCCAGCAGTTACAGCTTGGAGGGGACCTATGGCTACACCTTC. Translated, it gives CASSYSLEGTYGYTF.

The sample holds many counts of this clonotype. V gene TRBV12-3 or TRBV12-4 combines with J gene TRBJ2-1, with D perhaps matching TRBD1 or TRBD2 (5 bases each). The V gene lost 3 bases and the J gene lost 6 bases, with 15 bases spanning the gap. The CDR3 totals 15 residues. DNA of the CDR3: TGTGCCAGCAGTTTTACGGTGGGGGTCCTCAATGAGCAGTTCTTC. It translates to CASSFTVGVLNEQFF.

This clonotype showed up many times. The chain's CDR3 is CASSSRGRSGNTIYF. CDR3 sequence (DNA): TGTGCCAGCAGCTCGAGAGGACGCTCTGGAAACACCATATATTTT. The chain is built from TRBV7-8 and TRBJ1-3; no firm D call. The CDR3 contains 15 residues. The germline V gene has CDR1 SGHVS and CDR2 FQNEAQ. Trimming removed 4 bases from V and 0 bases from J, with 10 bases in between.

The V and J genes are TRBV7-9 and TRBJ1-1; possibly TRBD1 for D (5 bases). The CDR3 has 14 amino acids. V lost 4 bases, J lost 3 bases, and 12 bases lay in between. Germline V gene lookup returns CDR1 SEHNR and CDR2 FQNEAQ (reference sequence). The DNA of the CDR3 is TGTGCCAGCAGCTCGGCAGGGAGGGACACTGAAGCTTTCTTT. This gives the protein CASSSAGRDTEAFF.

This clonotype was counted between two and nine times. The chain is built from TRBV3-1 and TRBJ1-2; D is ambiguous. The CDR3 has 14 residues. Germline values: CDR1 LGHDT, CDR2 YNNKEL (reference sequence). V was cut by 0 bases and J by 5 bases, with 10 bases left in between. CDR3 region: CASSQDPSVYGYTF. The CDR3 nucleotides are TGTGCCAGCAGCCAAGATCCGTCAGTTTATGGCTACACCTTC.